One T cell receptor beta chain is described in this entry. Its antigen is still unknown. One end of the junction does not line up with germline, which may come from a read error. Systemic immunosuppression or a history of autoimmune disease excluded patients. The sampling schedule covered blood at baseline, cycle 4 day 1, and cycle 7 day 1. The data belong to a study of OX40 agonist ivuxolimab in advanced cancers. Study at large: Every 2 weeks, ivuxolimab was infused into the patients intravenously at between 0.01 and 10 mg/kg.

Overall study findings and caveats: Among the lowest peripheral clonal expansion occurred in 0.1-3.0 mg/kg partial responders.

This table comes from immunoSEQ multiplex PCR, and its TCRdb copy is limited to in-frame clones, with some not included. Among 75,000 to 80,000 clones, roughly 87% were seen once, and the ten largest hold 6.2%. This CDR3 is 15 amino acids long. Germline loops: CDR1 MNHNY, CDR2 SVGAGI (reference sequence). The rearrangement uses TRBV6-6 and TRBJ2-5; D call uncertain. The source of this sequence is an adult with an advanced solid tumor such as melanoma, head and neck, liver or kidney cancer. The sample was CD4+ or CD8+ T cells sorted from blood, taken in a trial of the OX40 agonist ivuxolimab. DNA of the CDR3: TGTGCCGGCAGTCTAGACCAAAACCCCCAGGAGACCCAGTACTTC. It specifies CAGSLDQNPQETQYF.